This T cell receptor (beta chain) came from a study of T cell changes during pregnancy in multiple sclerosis. This CDR3 has 15 amino acids. The V segment lost 3 bases and the J segment 3 bases; nucleotides outside the gene matches: 5. CDR1 and CDR2 (germline): MNHEY, SVGAGI. TCRdb's copy holds only in-frame clones and misses some; the assay was immunoSEQ multiplex PCR. The sample lists some 87,000 clones, 90% to 95% occurring once. Specimen: peripheral blood, collected in the second trimester of pregnancy. The receptor's source is a female donor with multiple sclerosis, enrolled in a pregnancy study. This chain joins TRBV6-5 and TRBJ2-3; the match to TRBD1 covers 8 bases. CDR3 nucleotide sequence: TGTGCCAGCAGTTATTTACAGGGGGGAACAGATACGCAGTATTTT. It yields the protein CASSYLQGGTDTQYF.